This is a list of T cell receptor beta chains from one sample in a study of shared clonotypes between healthy human individuals. Method: immunoSEQ multiplex PCR; TCRdb's copy keeps in-frame clones and lacks some. Altogether roughly 770,000 clones are present, 90% to 97% being singletons, with the ten largest covering less than 0.3%. The sample was naive CD8+ T cells sorted from blood. The source of these receptors is a man younger than 40 in good health. CDR3s include the opening cysteine and the closing phenylalanine or tryptophan. A D gene is named only where the DNA matches it firmly.

D gene	V gene	J gene	CDR3 protein	CDR3 DNA
TRBD1	TRBV27	TRBJ2-5	CASSLGQGRTQYF	TGTGCCAGCAGTTTGGGACAGGGGAGGACCCAGTACTTC
TRBD2	TRBV4-3	TRBJ2-7	CASSPPGLVSEQYF	TGCGCCAGCAGCCCGCCGGGACTAGTAAGCGAGCAGTACTTC
.	TRBV28	TRBJ1-3	CASSHDTSGNTIYF	TGTGCCAGCAGTCACGACACATCTGGAAACACCATATATTTT
.	TRBV7-8	TRBJ2-1	CASSVGLPDEQFF	TGTGCCAGCAGCGTGGGACTCCCTGATGAGCAGTTCTTC
TRBD1	TRBV5-5	TRBJ1-2	CASSLDRNPYGYTF	TGTGCCAGCAGTTTGGACAGGAACCCCTATGGCTACACCTTC
TRBD1	TRBV27	TRBJ2-5	CASSNDRDETQYF	TGTGCCAGCAGCAACGACAGGGACGAGACCCAGTACTTC
TRBD1	TRBV5-6	TRBJ2-3	CASSYPYRGTDTQYF	TGTGCCAGCAGCTACCCCTACAGGGGTACAGATACGCAGTATTTT
TRBD1	TRBV4-1	TRBJ2-7	CASSQETGTEGYEQYF	TGCGCCAGCAGCCAAGAGACAGGGACCGAGGGATACGAGCAGTACTTC
.	TRBV30	TRBJ2-3	CAWSDISSTDTQYF	TGTGCCTGGAGTGACATATCTAGCACAGATACGCAGTATTTT
TRBD2	TRBV7-2	TRBJ2-3	CASSLRTSGATDTQYF	TGTGCCAGCAGCTTACGAACTAGCGGGGCCACAGATACGCAGTATTTT
.	TRBV7-9	TRBJ1-1	CASSLAWGRTEAFF	TGTGCCAGCAGCTTAGCTTGGGGGAGGACTGAAGCTTTCTTT
.	TRBV7-9	TRBJ2-7	CASSLGLAKPLEQYF	TGTGCCAGCAGCCTCGGGCTAGCGAAACCCCTGGAGCAGTACTTC
.	TRBV19	TRBJ2-2	CASSTLLNTGELFF	TGTGCCAGTTCGACTCTCCTTAACACCGGGGAGCTGTTTTTT
.	TRBV7-9	TRBJ2-7	CASSSTPYEQYF	TGTGCCAGCAGCTCGACTCCCTACGAGCAGTACTTC
TRBD2	TRBV5-1	TRBJ2-1	CASSLRTSSVYNEQFF	TGCGCCAGCAGCTTGCGGACTAGCTCGGTTTACAATGAGCAGTTCTTC
TRBD1	TRBV7-9	TRBJ2-7	CASSHNRGHRSYEQYF	TGTGCCAGCAGCCACAACAGGGGTCACCGCTCCTACGAGCAGTACTTC
.	TRBV29-1	TRBJ2-7	CSVGQTDYEQYF	TGCAGCGTTGGACAGACGGACTACGAGCAGTACTTC